The clone carrying this TCR beta chain was found once. What it binds is unknown. Germline CDR1 SEHNR, CDR2 FQNEAQ (reference sequence). The CDR3 is 12 amino acids. The V and J ends lost 6 bases and 10 bases, in that order; junction bases with no gene match: 2. Profiling that covered TCR beta VDJ and CDR3 relied on genomic DNA as its template. TCRdb re-called the reads with MiXCR, one entry per CDR3 protein. The repertoire holds under 200,000 distinct CDR3 sequences, with roughly 63% as singletons. The record originates from a study of CD8+CD57+ T cells in acquired aplastic anemia. As for the study in general: Isolated CD4+ and CD8+ cells, once sorted, yielded DNA averaging around 3.3 ug. The study's findings and limits: Some 28 CD8+ CDR3 sequences occurred in both the patients and the controls. The study found no significant CD8+ Simpson's diversity difference between patients and controls.

This TCR was sampled from a human donor in good health. The specimen was sorted CD4+, CD8+, or CD8+CD57+ T cells (not recorded which) from PBMCs. This sequence joins TRBV7-9 and TRBJ2-1, with 11 bases that match TRBD2. CDR3 in amino acids: CASRWTSGEQFF. CDR3 bases: TGTGCCAGCAGATGGACTAGCGGGGAGCAGTTCTTC. Full variable domain (remainder filled in from reference TRBV7-9 and TRBJ2-1): DTGVSQNPRHKITKRGQNVTFRCDPISEHNRLYWYRQTLGQGPEFLTYFQNEAQLEKSRLLSDRFSAERPKGSFSTLEIQRTEQGDSAMYLCASRWTSGEQFFGPGTRLTVL.